This T cell receptor (beta chain) was recorded in a study of blood T cell repertoires in COVID-19. Overall study context: The samples span acute and convalescent COVID-19 from the United States, Italy and Spain. From T cells, B-cell-depleted T cells, or PBMCs came the material, which was cDNA or gDNA.

Trimming left V 5 bases short and J 6 bases short, with 27 bases between. CDR3 size: 18 residues. The V gene's germline CDR1 is SGHTA and CDR2 FQGTGA. In the original processing: Scientists estimated how many nucleated cells there were by amplifying reference gene primers. The repertoire was sequenced with immunoSEQ multiplex PCR; TCRdb's copy has only in-frame clones and lacks some. The DNA was the basis for D and trimming; V, J and clone size are from that table. The table includes tens of thousands of clones, roughly 84% detected once. Sequencing was carried out using peripheral blood. V is TRBV7-3 and J is TRBJ2-3, with D perhaps TRBD2 (6 bases). The clonotype was recovered from a human donor in a cohort sampled during active COVID-19. Here the CDR3 DNA reads TGTGCCAGCAGCCATAGCGGTAGGGCCTCGGGGGATATGGATACGCAGTATTTT. Its protein is CASSHSGRASGDMDTQYF.